A single sample gave rise to the 27 T cell receptor beta chains below, sequenced in a study of OX40 agonist ivuxolimab in advanced cancers. Here immunoSEQ multiplex PCR was the method, and the copy in TCRdb shows in-frame clones only, minus some. The sample has approximately 20,000 clones, roughly 85% seen once. The starting material was CD4+ or CD8+ T cells sorted from blood, obtained in a trial of the OX40 agonist ivuxolimab. Source of these receptors: an adult with an advanced solid tumor such as melanoma, head and neck, liver or kidney cancer.

The rearrangement joins TRBV11-2 to TRBJ2-7; 9 bases agree with TRBD1. Germline V CDR1 and CDR2: SGHAT, FQNNGV. This CDR3 is 17 amino acids long. J lost 3 bases, V lost 0 bases, and 9 bases had no gene match. The CDR3 loop is CASSLDRGDRGNYEQYF. The CDR3 nucleotides are TGTGCCAGCAGCTTAGATCGGGGAGACAGGGGGAACTACGAGCAGTACTTC.

The chain is built from TRBV19 and TRBJ2-7; D may correspond to TRBD1 or TRBD2 (5 bases each). The length of the CDR3 is 15 residues. In germline, CDR1 is LNHDA, CDR2 SQIVND (reference sequence). The V gene lost 3 bases and the J gene lost 4 bases, with 16 bases spanning the gap. The CDR3 is CASSMVVGWGYEQYF. CDR3 nucleotide sequence: TGTGCCAGTAGTATGGTAGTAGGTTGGGGGTACGAGCAGTACTTC. The full variable domain, completed using reference TRBV19 and TRBJ2-7, is DGGITQSPKYLFRKEGQNVTLSCEQNLNHDAMYWYRQDPGQGLRLIYYSQIVNDFQKGDIAEGYSVSREKKESFPLTVTSAQKNPTAFYLCASSMVVGWGYEQYFGPGTRLTVT.

The CDR3 protein is CASSLRRGPYEQYF. The CDR3 coding sequence is TGCGCCAGCAGCCTCCGGAGGGGGCCCTACGAGCAGTACTTC. V usage is TRBV4-1 and J usage is TRBJ2-7; D possibly corresponds to TRBD1 (7 bases). Germline CDR1 is MGHRA and CDR2 is YSYEKL. The CDR3 is made up of 14 amino acids. Trimming removed 4 bases from V and 2 bases from J, with 12 bases in between.

The J gene is TRBJ2-5, the V gene TRBV9, with TRBD2 identical over 10 bases. Germline trimming cut 0 bases from V and 3 bases from J; bases unmatched to any gene: 5. The CDR3 has 16 residues. Looked up from germline, CDR1 is SGDLS and CDR2 is YYNGEE. The CDR3 bases are TGTGCCAGCAGCGTAGAGGGAGCGGGAGGGAAAGAGACCCAGTACTTC. It codes for CASSVEGAGGKETQYF.

This chain uses TRBV7-9 with TRBJ2-3; D not resolved. V was clipped by 5 bases and J by 8 bases, with 5 bases between them. The CDR3 loop spans 10 amino acids. The V gene's germline CDR1 is SEHNR and CDR2 FQNEAQ (reference sequence). This CDR3 is CASSDGTQYF. As DNA, the CDR3 is TGTGCCAGCAGCGATGGTACGCAGTATTTT.

The chain uses TRBV2 and TRBJ2-2, with D perhaps assigned TRBD1 or TRBD2 (6 bases each). Germline V gives CDR1 SNHLY, CDR2 FYNNEI. The CDR3 runs 17 residues. V lost 6 bases and J lost 4, with 21 bases in between. CDR3 DNA sequence: TGTGCCAGCAGCCGCACCCCGTGGGGGGCGGGCACCGGGGAGCTGTTTTTT. It translates to CASSRTPWGAGTGELFF.

The gene calls are TRBV10-3 and TRBJ2-7; 8 positions match TRBD1. The J segment lost 3 bases and the V segment lost 4 bases, leaving 5 bases of the junction unmatched. The CDR3 has 14 residues. The germline CDR1 and CDR2 sequences are ENHRY and SYGVKD. CDR3 in DNA: TGTGCCATCAGTGCAACAGGGGGTGGCTACGAGCAGTACTTC. Translation: CAISATGGGYEQYF.

This clone was recorded only once. The V gene is TRBV7-8, the J gene TRBJ2-2; TRBD2 matches 7 bases. Unmatched junction bases numbered 9, after V lost 1 base and J lost 7 bases. The length of the CDR3 is 16 residues. The germline gives CDR1 SGHVS, CDR2 FQNEAQ. The CDR3 protein is CASSLVGGGTGGELFF. The CDR3 nucleotides read TGTGCCAGCAGCTTAGTAGGCGGGGGAACCGGCGGGGAGCTGTTTTTT.

The sample holds one count of this clone. V gene TRBV14 combines with J gene TRBJ2-5; D unclear. The DNA end is a closer match to TRBJ2-7, so the J assignment may be wrong. In germline, CDR1 is SGHDN, CDR2 FVKESK. CDR3 length equals 15 residues. The CDR3 DNA reads TGTGCCAGCAGCCAAGGGCCAGGCAGTTGGAACGAGCAGTACTTC. Residues: CASSQGPGSWNEQYF.

The chain has TRBV29-1 and TRBJ1-2, with TRBD1 matching 9 bases. The V gene's germline CDR1 is SQVTM and CDR2 ANQGSEA. The CDR3 runs to 11 residues. With V trimmed by 8 bases and J by 6 bases, 4 bases remained unmatched. The CDR3 nucleotides read TGCAGCTCCCGGACAGGGGATGGCTACACCTTC. Protein: CSSRTGDGYTF. The variable domain in full, completed from reference TRBV29-1 and TRBJ1-2, reads SAVISQKPSRDICQRGTSLTIQCQVDSQVTMMFWYRQQPGQSLTLIATANQGSEATYESGFVIDKFPISRPNLTFSTLTVSNMSPEDSSIYLCSSRTGDGYTFGSGTRLTVV.

Only one count was recorded for this clone. The rearrangement links TRBV6-5 to TRBJ1-2; possible D gene TRBD1, 5 bases. Germline V CDR1 and CDR2: MNHEY, SVGAGI. CDR3 length: 13 residues. V was trimmed by 6 bases and J by 2 bases, leaving 10 bases between them. CDR3 sequence: CASRGGENYGYTF. In DNA form, the CDR3 reads TGTGCCAGCAGGGGGGGGGAGAACTATGGCTACACCTTC.

The V call is TRBV5-1, the J call TRBJ2-5; 7 bases map to TRBD2. The V segment lost 5 bases and the J segment 5 bases; nucleotides outside the gene matches: 6. CDR3 size: 13 residues. Germline CDR1 reads SGHRS; CDR2 reads YFSETQ. This CDR3 is CASRSGGGETQYF. CDR3 bases: TGCGCCAGCAGATCGGGGGGTGGCGAGACCCAGTACTTC.

The rearrangement links TRBV9 to TRBJ1-4; D is unclear. This CDR3 comprises 14 residues. The ends were cut back, 4 bases at V and 5 bases at J, with 12 bases in the middle. Germline CDR1 SGDLS, CDR2 YYNGEE. CDR3 nucleotides: TGTGCCAGCAGCCTTGAGGGAGGCAATGAAAAACTGTTTTTT. It yields the protein CASSLEGGNEKLFF.

The chain uses TRBV27 and TRBJ1-5, with D perhaps TRBD1 (6 bases). V shed 1 base and J shed 6 bases, with 7 bases lying between them. The CDR3 is 13 residues long. CDR1 and CDR2 (germline): MNHEY, SMNVEV (reference sequence). CDR3 nucleotide sequence: TGTGCCAGCAGTTTATGGGGGGCTCAGCCCCAGCATTTT. It codes for CASSLWGAQPQHF.

The chain employs TRBV27 and TRBJ2-1; TRBD1 might be the D (7 bases). The CDR3 consists of 13 residues. Germline V gene lookup returns CDR1 MNHEY and CDR2 SMNVEV (reference sequence). Trimming removed 5 bases from V and 7 bases from J, with 12 bases in between. The CDR3 nucleotides are TGTGCCAGCAGTCCCAGGGGGGCGAATGAGCAGTTCTTC. Translating it yields CASSPRGANEQFF.

This chain links TRBV1 with TRBJ2-6. TRBV1 is a pseudogene segment. There are 16 residues in the CDR3. The CDR3 reads CTSRECAQSRANVLTF. CDR3 DNA sequence: TGCACCAGCAGGGAATGTGCACAAAGTCGGGCCAACGTCCTGACTTTC.

This clone was found once. V gene TRBV10-2 combines with J gene TRBJ2-1, with 9 bases matching TRBD2. CDR3 size: 11 residues. Germline V gene lookup returns CDR1 WSHSY and CDR2 SAAADI. With 10 bases clipped from V and 15 bases from J, the junction kept 10 bases outside the gene matches. The CDR3 loop reads CATLAGGSLFF. CDR3 nucleotide sequence: TGCGCCACCCTGGCGGGGGGGTCTCTGTTCTTC.

The chain recombines TRBV7-9 with TRBJ1-1; 8 bases are a match to TRBD1. The germline V gene has CDR1 SEHNR and CDR2 FQNEAQ (reference sequence). CDR3 size: 13 residues. V lost 2 bases, J lost 4 bases, and 0 bases stayed unmatched. CDR3 DNA: TGTGCCAGCAGCTTAACAGGGGGCACTGAAGCTTTCTTT. Its translation is CASSLTGGTEAFF.

The V gene is TRBV11-3, the J gene TRBJ2-1; D ambiguous. The CDR3 extends over 14 amino acids. The germline V gene has CDR1 SGHNT and CDR2 YENEEA. The germline V and J ends were trimmed by 5 bases and 8 bases, with 16 bases remaining between them. Here the CDR3 DNA reads TGTGCCAGCAGCCCCCAGGCGGCAGACGATGAGCAGTTCTTC. Residues: CASSPQAADDEQFF.

The V gene is TRBV7-9, the J gene TRBJ2-3, with D perhaps TRBD1 (6 bases). The CDR3 is 16 amino acids. Per germline, CDR1 SEHNR and CDR2 FQNEAQ (reference sequence). Trimming shortened V by 5 bases and J by 2 bases, and 17 bases separated the two germline ends. The CDR3 bases are TGTGCCAGCAGCCCCCCCGGGACATCCTCCACAGATACGCAGTATTTT. It codes for CASSPPGTSSTDTQYF. The whole variable domain, filled in from reference TRBV7-9 and TRBJ2-3, reads DTGVSQNPRHKITKRGQNVTFRCDPISEHNRLYWYRQTLGQGPEFLTYFQNEAQLEKSRLLSDRFSAERPKGSFSTLEIQRTEQGDSAMYLCASSPPGTSSTDTQYFGPGTRLTVL.

The chain combines TRBV6-4 with TRBJ2-7; D unclear. The CDR3 is 9 residues long. Trimming left V 10 bases short and J 2 bases short, with 3 bases between. Per germline, CDR1 MRHNA and CDR2 SNTAGT. CDR3 sequence reads: CAKTYEQYF. The CDR3 DNA sequence: TGTGCCAAGACCTACGAGCAGTACTTC.

The chain uses TRBV6-5 and TRBJ2-3; TRBD2 matches at 7 bases. V was pared by 2 bases and J by 8 bases, with 4 bases of the junction left unmatched. Germline V gene sequence: CDR1 MNHEY, CDR2 SVGAGI. This CDR3 has 13 residues. The CDR3 DNA follows: TGTGCCAGCAGTTACGGGGAGGGTTTTACGCAGTATTTT. Protein sequence: CASSYGEGFTQYF.

The genes are TRBV27 and TRBJ2-7; no clear D. The CDR3 is 15 amino acids. V was shortened by 0 bases and J by 0 bases, with 9 bases between the two germline ends. Germline V gene lookup returns CDR1 MNHEY and CDR2 SMNVEV (reference sequence). Written as DNA, the CDR3 is TGTGCCAGCAGTTTATCAGAACACACCTCCTACGAGCAGTACTTC. The encoded protein is CASSLSEHTSYEQYF.

This rearrangement joins TRBV15 to TRBJ1-1; unclear D gene. The V and J ends lost 4 bases and 4 bases respectively, with 22 bases between them. The germline V gene has CDR1 LNHNV and CDR2 YYDKDF (reference sequence). The CDR3 runs to 17 residues. The DNA of the CDR3 is TGTGCCACCAGCAAGGTAGATGAGAGGGTACGGAGCACTGAAGCTTTCTTT. Its translation: CATSKVDERVRSTEAFF.

The chain carries TRBV27 and TRBJ2-2; weak D call: TRBD1 (5 bases). Germline assignment: CDR1 MNHEY and CDR2 SMNVEV (reference sequence). V was clipped by 5 bases and J by 3 bases, with 13 bases between them. The CDR3 is made up of 15 amino acids. The CDR3, as DNA: TGTGCCAGCAGTCGGCAGGGATCGTACACCGGGGAGCTGTTTTTT. The encoded protein is CASSRQGSYTGELFF.

The CDR3 region has the DNA TGCAGCGTTGAGGGGCCCCGAGGCCCTAACTATGGCTACACCTTC. Amino acids: CSVEGPRGPNYGYTF. The V gene is TRBV29-1, the J gene TRBJ1-2; maybe TRBD1 (5 bases). The CDR3 has 15 residues. Germline values: CDR1 SQVTM, CDR2 ANQGSEA. Trimming cost V 3 bases and J 0 bases, with 14 bases left between them.

The V and J genes are TRBV6-5 and TRBJ2-7, with 7 bases aligning to TRBD2. V was clipped by 4 bases and J by 3 bases; unmatched bases: 6. Germline values: CDR1 MNHEY, CDR2 SVGAGI. The CDR3 contains 14 residues. The DNA of the CDR3 is TGTGCCAGCAGTTTCTCTAGCGGACTCTACGAGCAGTACTTC. This sequence encodes CASSFSSGLYEQYF.